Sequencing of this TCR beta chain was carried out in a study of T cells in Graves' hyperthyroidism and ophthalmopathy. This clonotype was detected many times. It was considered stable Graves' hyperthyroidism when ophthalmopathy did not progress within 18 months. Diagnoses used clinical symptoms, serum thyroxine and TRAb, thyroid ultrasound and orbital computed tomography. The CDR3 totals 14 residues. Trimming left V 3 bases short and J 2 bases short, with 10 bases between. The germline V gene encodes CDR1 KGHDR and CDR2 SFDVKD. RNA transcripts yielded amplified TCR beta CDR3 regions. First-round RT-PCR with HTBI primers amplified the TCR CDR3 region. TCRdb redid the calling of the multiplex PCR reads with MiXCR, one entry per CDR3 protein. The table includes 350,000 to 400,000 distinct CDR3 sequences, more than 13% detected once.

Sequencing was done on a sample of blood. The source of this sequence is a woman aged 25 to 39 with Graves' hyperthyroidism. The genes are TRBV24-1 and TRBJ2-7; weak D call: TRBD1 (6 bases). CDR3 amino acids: CATSDNREAYEQYF. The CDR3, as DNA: TGTGCCACCAGTGATAACAGGGAAGCCTACGAGCAGTACTTC.